This is a list of T cell receptor beta chains from one sample in a study of STAT5B mutations in CD4+ large granular lymphocyte leukemia. Sequencing was performed with immunoSEQ multiplex PCR; in TCRdb, only in-frame clones are kept and a portion is missing. Found here are roughly 30,000 clones, 72% of them singletons; the top ten hold 1.5% to 2%. The source material was CD4+ T cells from blood buffy coats. All receptors come from a human donor in good health. The CDR3 runs from the conserved cysteine through the conserved F or W. Fields, in order: V gene, J gene, clone size, D gene, CDR3 DNA, CDR3 protein. The D gene is left open where the match is weak. Part of the rows lack a size; the others show once, few, many or a class for expanded clones.

V gene: TRBV7-7
J gene: TRBJ2-5
clone size: .
D gene: TRBD1
CDR3 DNA: TGTGCTAGCAGCACAGGGGGCGGAGAGACCCAGTACTTC
CDR3 protein: CASSTGGGETQYF

V gene: TRBV10-3
J gene: TRBJ2-6
clone size: once
D gene: .
CDR3 DNA: TGTGCCATCAAAGAGGCTGGGGCCAACGTCCTGACTTTC
CDR3 protein: CAIKEAGANVLTF

V gene: TRBV5-4
J gene: TRBJ1-2
clone size: .
D gene: .
CDR3 DNA: TGTGCCAGCAGCTTAGGCGGCAGCTCGAACTACTATGGCTACACCTTC
CDR3 protein: CASSLGGSSNYYGYTF

V gene: TRBV7-2
J gene: TRBJ1-5
clone size: .
D gene: .
CDR3 DNA: TGTGCCAGCAGGGGGCCTGGGGGGGACGCTCAGCCCCAGCATTTT
CDR3 protein: CASRGPGGDAQPQHF

V gene: TRBV6-5
J gene: TRBJ1-1
clone size: .
D gene: .
CDR3 DNA: TGTGCCAGCAGTTACTTAAGTTCCCGACGGAACACTGAAGCTTTCTTT
CDR3 protein: CASSYLSSRRNTEAFF

V gene: TRBV5-1
J gene: TRBJ1-2
clone size: few
D gene: .
CDR3 DNA: TGCGCCAGCAGCCCAGGGCCCCCGAACTATGGCTACACCTTC
CDR3 protein: CASSPGPPNYGYTF

V gene: TRBV4-1
J gene: TRBJ2-1
clone size: .
D gene: TRBD2
CDR3 DNA: TGCGCCAGCAGCCAAGCAGGACTAGCGCCCTACAATGAGCAGTTCTTC
CDR3 protein: CASSQAGLAPYNEQFF

V gene: TRBV10-3
J gene: TRBJ1-1
clone size: .
D gene: .
CDR3 DNA: TGTGCCATCAGTGAGCCACCCGGTGGAGTCGGAGGTGAAGCTTTCTTT
CDR3 protein: CAISEPPGGVGGEAFF

V gene: TRBV5-4
J gene: TRBJ2-5
clone size: .
D gene: TRBD2
CDR3 DNA: TGTGCCAGCAGCTTGGAGACGGGACTAGCGGCTCAAGAGACCCAGTACTTC
CDR3 protein: CASSLETGLAAQETQYF

V gene: TRBV6-5
J gene: TRBJ2-1
clone size: .
D gene: .
CDR3 DNA: TGTGCCAGCAGACGGGATGACGAGCAGTTCTTC
CDR3 protein: CASRRDDEQFF

V gene: TRBV4-1
J gene: TRBJ2-7
clone size: few
D gene: .
CDR3 DNA: TGCGCCAGCAGCCCCGCAAGGGGCACCTACGAGCAGTACTTC
CDR3 protein: CASSPARGTYEQYF

V gene: TRBV6-5
J gene: TRBJ2-5
clone size: .
D gene: TRBD1
CDR3 DNA: TGTGCCAGCAGTTACCGGACAGGGGGCGGAGAGACCCAGTACTTC
CDR3 protein: CASSYRTGGGETQYF

V gene: TRBV10-3
J gene: TRBJ1-4
clone size: .
D gene: .
CDR3 DNA: TGTGCCATCAGGAGGGATGCTAATGAAAAACTGTTTTTT
CDR3 protein: CAIRRDANEKLFF

V gene: TRBV11-2
J gene: TRBJ2-6
clone size: .
D gene: TRBD1
CDR3 DNA: TGTGCCAGCAGCCCGGGACAGGGAGGCTCTGGGGCCAACGTCCTGACTTTC
CDR3 protein: CASSPGQGGSGANVLTF

V gene: TRBV5-1
J gene: TRBJ2-2
clone size: .
D gene: .
CDR3 DNA: TGCGCCAGCAGCCCAGGGACGGACCATACCGGGGAGCTGTTTTTT
CDR3 protein: CASSPGTDHTGELFF

V gene: TRBV2
J gene: TRBJ1-3
clone size: .
D gene: .
CDR3 DNA: TGTGCCAGCAGCGTAGAAAACTCTGGAAACACCATATATTTT
CDR3 protein: CASSVENSGNTIYF

V gene: TRBV6-5
J gene: TRBJ1-6
clone size: few
D gene: TRBD1
CDR3 DNA: TGTGCCAGCAGACAGGGGGATTCACCCCTCCACTTT
CDR3 protein: CASRQGDSPLHF

V gene: TRBV6-5
J gene: TRBJ1-4
clone size: .
D gene: .
CDR3 DNA: TGTGCCAGCAGTTACTCGGATCGAGAAAAACTGTTTTTT
CDR3 protein: CASSYSDREKLFF

V gene: TRBV5-4
J gene: TRBJ1-1
clone size: .
D gene: .
CDR3 DNA: TGTGCCAGCAGCCCTGACGGGGGTCGTGATGCTGAAGCTTTCTTT
CDR3 protein: CASSPDGGRDAEAFF

V gene: TRBV10-3
J gene: TRBJ2-3
clone size: .
D gene: TRBD1
CDR3 DNA: TGTGCCGCCGAGCAGGGGGCTGGAGATACGCAGTATTTT
CDR3 protein: CAAEQGAGDTQYF

V gene: TRBV18
J gene: TRBJ2-5
clone size: .
D gene: TRBD2
CDR3 DNA: TGTGCCAGCTCACCACCGGCCCCGGGGGGGACCCAGTACTTC
CDR3 protein: CASSPPAPGGTQYF

V gene: TRBV28
J gene: TRBJ1-1
clone size: .
D gene: .
CDR3 DNA: TGTGCCAGCAGTTTACATCCCAGGGAAGCTTTCTTT
CDR3 protein: CASSLHPREAFF

V gene: TRBV5-1
J gene: TRBJ2-7
clone size: .
D gene: .
CDR3 DNA: TGCGCCAGCAGCTTGGTACCAACCTACGAGCAGTACTTC
CDR3 protein: CASSLVPTYEQYF

V gene: TRBV29-1
J gene: TRBJ2-1
clone size: .
D gene: .
CDR3 DNA: TGCAGCGGAGACAATAACAGGGTTTCCAATGAGCAGTTCTTC
CDR3 protein: CSGDNNRVSNEQFF

V gene: TRBV4-3
J gene: TRBJ2-7
clone size: .
D gene: .
CDR3 DNA: TGCGCCAGCAGCCAAGCTACCTCCTTTTCCGAGCAGTACTTC
CDR3 protein: CASSQATSFSEQYF

V gene: TRBV7-3
J gene: TRBJ2-3
clone size: few
D gene: .
CDR3 DNA: TGTGCCAGCAGCTTAAGCCGTAGCACAGATACGCAGTATTTT
CDR3 protein: CASSLSRSTDTQYF

V gene: TRBV7-2
J gene: TRBJ2-4
clone size: once
D gene: .
CDR3 DNA: TGTGCCAGCAGCACCGGGACACTAAAAAACATTCAGTACTTC
CDR3 protein: CASSTGTLKNIQYF

V gene: TRBV21-1
J gene: TRBJ2-2
clone size: .
D gene: .
CDR3 DNA: TGTGCCAGCACCCCACGGGACGCGCGGTATGGGGAGCTGTTTTTT
CDR3 protein: CASTPRDARYGELFF

V gene: TRBV30
J gene: TRBJ2-4
clone size: .
D gene: .
CDR3 DNA: TGTGCCTGGAGTGTCTCCATCCTGACCAAAAACATTCAGTACTTC
CDR3 protein: CAWSVSILTKNIQYF